This T cell receptor beta chain was recorded in a study of graft-versus-host responses after intestinal transplantation. Study information: In this cohort, recipients had multivisceral, liver-intestinal, or isolated intestinal transplants. Uniformly, recipients were administered anti-thymocyte globulin induction with subsequent tacrolimus and steroids for about 3 years. Study-level results: Early post-transplant HvG declines tracked with peak circulating GvH clone levels. Ileal or blood samples showed some GvH clones first, and such clones were also found in recipient marrow.

Regarding this clone: Its antigen is not known.

TCRdb's copy holds only in-frame clones and misses some; the assay was immunoSEQ multiplex PCR. The repertoire holds 30,000 to 40,000 clones, with roughly 94% as singletons. The CDR3 spans 14 residues. Germline V CDR1 and CDR2: MNHNS, SASEGT. Trimming took off 7 bases at V and 0 bases at J, with 11 bases between the two ends. The clonotype was recovered from a human donor who was the organ donor for an intestinal transplant. The V gene is TRBV6-1, the J gene TRBJ2-3; maybe TRBD1 (5 bases). Sequenced here: unstimulated CD4+ T cells sorted from spleen or lymph node cells, sampled before transplant. This CDR3 is CASTEGASTDTQYF. The CDR3 bases are TGTGCCAGCACCGAAGGGGCTAGCACAGATACGCAGTATTTT.